Each of the 4 T cell receptor beta chains below was sequenced from the same sample in a study of shared clonotypes between healthy human individuals. Profiled with immunoSEQ multiplex PCR; TCRdb holds only in-frame clones, not every one. The sample comprises around 2.5 million clones, approximately 94% of which are singletons, and 0.36% rests with the top ten. Source material: naive CD4+ T cells from PBMCs. Subset specified: CD45RA+ positively selected. These receptor sequences come from a man aged 18 to 30 in good health. Some clones in this sample may be carry-over from other donors' samples.

The chain employs TRBV7-9 and TRBJ1-5; unclear D gene. Trimming removed 1 base at V and 6 bases at J, with 10 bases between. Germline V gives CDR1 SEHNR, CDR2 FQNEAQ (reference sequence). CDR3 length equals 14 residues. CDR3 in amino acids: CASSLGVGSQPQHF. The CDR3 DNA reads as TGTGCCAGCAGCTTAGGGGTAGGGAGTCAGCCCCAGCATTTT.

The chain couples TRBV2 to TRBJ2-1, with TRBD2 matching over 10 bases. Losses at the gene ends were 9 bases for V and 6 bases for J; bases not matched to a gene: 14. CDR3 length: 16 residues. Germline CDR1 reads SNHLY; CDR2 reads FYNNEI. The DNA for the CDR3 is TGTGCCAGTCACCTAGCGGGAGTATCGGGGGGCAATGAGCAGTTCTTC. Translated: CASHLAGVSGGNEQFF.

The chain uses TRBV29-1 and TRBJ1-2; D possibly corresponds to TRBD1 (6 bases). Germline loops: CDR1 SQVTM, CDR2 ANQGSEA. The CDR3 contains 15 residues. Trimming pared 5 bases from V and 8 bases from J, leaving 24 bases between. The CDR3 coding sequence is TGCAGCGTTCGTGTCCGGGAGAAGCAGGGGTCCGGCTACACCTTC. This gives the protein CSVRVREKQGSGYTF.

The chain carries TRBV5-1 and TRBJ2-5; 7 bases match TRBD1. This CDR3 has 16 amino acids. CDR1 SGHRS and CDR2 YFSETQ come from the germline V gene. The V gene end was trimmed by 2 bases and the J gene end by 1 base; junction bases not matched to a gene: 8. In nucleotides, the CDR3 is TGCGCCAGCAGCTTCCTGACAGGGCAGGCCCAAGAGACCCAGTACTTC. Its protein product is CASSFLTGQAQETQYF.